Following are 9 T cell receptor beta chains from one sample sequenced in a study of blood T cell repertoires in COVID-19. The method was immunoSEQ multiplex PCR; TCRdb's version includes in-frame clones alone and lacks a portion of them. The sample yields approximately 350,000 clones, about 90% seen once. Sequencing used peripheral blood. The receptors originated from a woman aged 50 to 60 with COVID-19, enrolled during active disease.

Worth noting for this clone: Other DNA variants within this sample encode the same CDR3. The V gene is TRBV6-6, the J gene TRBJ2-2, with 8 nucleotides matching TRBD2. CDR1 is MNHNY, CDR2 SVGAGI, per germline (reference sequence). V lost 5 bases to trimming and J lost 0 bases; unmatched junction nucleotides: 5. The CDR3 has 16 amino acids. DNA for the CDR3: TGTGCCAGCAGTCGATGGCGGGGGGCGAACACCGGGGAGCTGTTTTTT. It encodes CASSRWRGANTGELFF.

The V and J genes are TRBV5-1 and TRBJ2-7, with TRBD2 matching 10 bases. Losses at the gene ends were 0 bases for V and 0 bases for J; bases not matched to a gene: 3. Per the germline V gene, CDR1 is SGHRS and CDR2 is YFSETQ. The CDR3 has 16 residues. The CDR3 protein is CASSLAGTSVSYEQYF. CDR3 coding DNA: TGCGCCAGCAGCTTGGCCGGGACTAGCGTCTCCTACGAGCAGTACTTC.

V is TRBV6-2 or TRBV6-3 and J is TRBJ1-1, with D uncertain. CDR1 is MNHEY, CDR2 SVGEGT, per germline. Trimming took off 2 bases at V and 1 base at J, with 11 bases between the two ends. This CDR3 contains 15 residues. CDR3 protein: CASSYRPGKNTEAFF. CDR3 nucleotides: TGTGCCAGCAGTTACCGGCCGGGTAAGAACACTGAAGCTTTCTTT.

The gene calls are TRBV7-9 and TRBJ2-7, with no clear D. Per germline, CDR1 SEHNR and CDR2 FQNEAQ (reference sequence). The CDR3 covers 14 residues. The V gene lost 1 base and the J gene lost 0 bases, with 7 bases spanning the gap. The CDR3 loop reads CASSLGLVSYEQYF. CDR3 DNA sequence: TGTGCCAGCAGCTTAGGGCTGGTCTCCTACGAGCAGTACTTC.

This clone was counted a few times. The V gene is TRBV24-1, the J gene TRBJ2-3; TRBD2 aligns across 9 bases. Per germline, CDR1 KGHDR and CDR2 SFDVKD. V shed 6 bases and J 2 bases; nucleotides not matched to a gene: 5. This CDR3 spans 15 amino acids. CDR3 in amino acids: CATSITSGLTDTQYF. Here the CDR3 DNA reads TGTGCCACCAGTATTACTAGCGGGCTCACAGATACGCAGTATTTT.

A remark on this clone: An end of the junction differs from the germline gene, which may be a read error. The rearrangement links TRBV14 to TRBJ2-7, with TRBD2 matching over 11 bases. The CDR3 length is 17 residues. The germline CDR1 and CDR2 sequences are SGHDN and FVKESK. The CDR3 coding sequence is TGTGCCAGCAGCCCCGGGACTAGCGGACTTTCTTCCTCCGAGCAGTACTTC. The encoded protein is CASSPGTSGLSSSEQYF.

This chain joins TRBV6-5 and TRBJ2-5, with D possibly matching TRBD2 (7 bases). Deletions cut 7 bases from V and 5 bases from J, with 17 bases between. This CDR3 comprises 14 residues. In germline, CDR1 is MNHEY, CDR2 SVGAGI. DNA of the CDR3: TGTGCCAGCAAGGGGGGACGGGGAGGGGAGACCCAGTACTTC. This gives the protein CASKGGRGGETQYF.

The rearrangement links TRBV11-3 to TRBJ2-7, with 9 bases fitting TRBD1. The V segment lost 2 bases and the J segment 3 bases; nucleotides outside the gene matches: 14. CDR1 is SGHNT and CDR2 is YENEEA in the germline V gene. This CDR3 has 18 amino acids. For the CDR3, the DNA is TGTGCCAGCAGCTTACGGCCCGGGGCCCGGGACAGGGTCTACGAGCAGTACTTC. Protein: CASSLRPGARDRVYEQYF.

The chain uses TRBV25-1 and TRBJ2-5; tentative D call: TRBD1 (5 bases). CDR1 is MGHDK, CDR2 SYGVNS, per germline. V gave up 4 bases and J gave up 3 bases, with 12 bases separating them. The CDR3 runs to 14 residues. In nucleotides, the CDR3 is TGTGCCAGCAGTGCTGTTCAGGGCAAAGAGACCCAGTACTTC. It specifies CASSAVQGKETQYF.